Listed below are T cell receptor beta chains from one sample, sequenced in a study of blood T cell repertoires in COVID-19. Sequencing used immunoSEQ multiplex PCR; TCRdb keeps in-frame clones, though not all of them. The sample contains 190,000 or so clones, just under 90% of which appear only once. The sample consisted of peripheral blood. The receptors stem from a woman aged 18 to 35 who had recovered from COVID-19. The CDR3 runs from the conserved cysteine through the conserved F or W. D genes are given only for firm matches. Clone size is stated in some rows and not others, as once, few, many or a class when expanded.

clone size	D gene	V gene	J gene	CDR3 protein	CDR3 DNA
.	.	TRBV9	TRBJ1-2	CASSARGGYTF	TGTGCCAGCAGCGCTCGCGGAGGCTACACCTTC
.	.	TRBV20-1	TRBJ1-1	CSATNREEAFF	TGCAGTGCTACCAACAGGGAGGAAGCTTTCTTT
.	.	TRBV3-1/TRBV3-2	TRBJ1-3	CASSQGGSGGNTIYF	TGTGCCAGCAGCCAAGGAGGGAGCGGTGGAAACACCATATATTTT
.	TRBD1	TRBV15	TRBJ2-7	CATSIDRGLHEQYF	TGTGCCACCAGCATCGACAGGGGGCTCCACGAGCAGTACTTC
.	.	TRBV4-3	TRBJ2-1	CASSQYRGSEQFF	TGCGCCAGCAGCCAGTACCGGGGGTCTGAGCAGTTCTTC
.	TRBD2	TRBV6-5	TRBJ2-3	CASIQRGPSTDTQYF	TGTGCCAGCATCCAGCGGGGGCCCAGCACAGATACGCAGTATTTT
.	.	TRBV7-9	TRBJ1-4	CASSLRGNEKLFF	TGTGCCAGCAGCTTAAGAGGGAATGAAAAACTGTTTTTT
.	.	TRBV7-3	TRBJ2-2	CASSLSHGELFF	TGTGCCAGCAGCTTGAGTCACGGGGAGCTGTTTTTT
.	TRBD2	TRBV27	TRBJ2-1	CASSYMSGTSNEQFF	TGTGCCAGCAGTTATATGTCTGGGACTAGCAATGAGCAGTTCTTC
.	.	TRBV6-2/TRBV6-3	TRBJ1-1	CASSLLGDWNTEAFF	TGTGCCAGCAGCCTTCTCGGGGATTGGAACACTGAAGCTTTCTTT
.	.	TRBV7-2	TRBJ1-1	CASSLAGGGTEAFF	TGTGCCAGCAGCTTAGCAGGGGGTGGGACTGAAGCTTTCTTT
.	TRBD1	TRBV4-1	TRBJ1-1	CASRGTGGWMNTEAFF	TGCGCCAGCCGGGGGACAGGGGGTTGGATGAACACTGAAGCTTTCTTT
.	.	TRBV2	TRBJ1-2	CASSEASQGNGYTF	TGTGCCAGCAGTGAAGCCAGCCAGGGGAATGGCTACACCTTC
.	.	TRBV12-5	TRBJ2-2	CASGLVINRDSNTGELFF	TGTGCTAGTGGTTTGGTAATTAATAGGGACTCGAACACCGGGGAGCTGTTTTTT
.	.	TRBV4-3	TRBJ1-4	CASSQDRDTLGDEKLFF	TGCGCCAGCAGCCAAGACCGGGACACCCTAGGGGATGAAAAACTGTTTTTT
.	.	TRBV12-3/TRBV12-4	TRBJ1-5	CASSATGGQPQHF	TGTGCCAGCAGTGCGACAGGCGGTCAGCCCCAGCATTTT
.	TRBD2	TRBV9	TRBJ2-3	CASSVSGKKGDTQYF	TGTGCCAGCAGCGTGAGCGGGAAAAAGGGAGATACGCAGTATTTT
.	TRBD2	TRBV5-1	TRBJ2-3	CASSSWTSGSTDTQYF	TGCGCCAGCAGCTCCTGGACTAGCGGGAGCACAGATACGCAGTATTTT
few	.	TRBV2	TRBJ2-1	CATIPSDSNNEQFF	TGTGCCACCATCCCATCCGACTCGAACAATGAGCAGTTCTTC
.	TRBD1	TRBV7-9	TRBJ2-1	CASSQPRQGLTYNEQFF	TGTGCCAGCAGCCAACCACGACAGGGTTTAACCTACAATGAGCAGTTCTTC
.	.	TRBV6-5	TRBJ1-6	CASSLQGNHSPLHF	TGTGCCAGCAGCCTTCAGGGTAACCATTCACCCCTCCACTTT
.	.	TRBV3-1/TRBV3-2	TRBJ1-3	CASSQGGIYSGNTIYF	TGTGCCAGCAGCCAAGGCGGGATCTACTCTGGAAACACCATATATTTT